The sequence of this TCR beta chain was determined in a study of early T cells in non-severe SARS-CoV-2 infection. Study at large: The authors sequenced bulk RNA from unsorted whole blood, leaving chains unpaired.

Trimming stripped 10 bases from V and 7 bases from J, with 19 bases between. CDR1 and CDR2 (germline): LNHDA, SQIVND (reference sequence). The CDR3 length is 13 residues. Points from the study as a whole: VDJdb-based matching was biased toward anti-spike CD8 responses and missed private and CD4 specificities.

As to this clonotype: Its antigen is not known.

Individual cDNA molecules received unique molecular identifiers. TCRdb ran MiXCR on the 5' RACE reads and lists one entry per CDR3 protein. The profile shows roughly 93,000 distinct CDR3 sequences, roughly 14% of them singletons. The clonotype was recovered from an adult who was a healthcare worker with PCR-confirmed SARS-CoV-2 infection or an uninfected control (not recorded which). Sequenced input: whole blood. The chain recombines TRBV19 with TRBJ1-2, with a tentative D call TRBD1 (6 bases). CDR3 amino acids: CATIPVGGLGYTF. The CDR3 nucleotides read TGTGCCACAATCCCAGTGGGGGGGCTTGGCTACACCTTC.